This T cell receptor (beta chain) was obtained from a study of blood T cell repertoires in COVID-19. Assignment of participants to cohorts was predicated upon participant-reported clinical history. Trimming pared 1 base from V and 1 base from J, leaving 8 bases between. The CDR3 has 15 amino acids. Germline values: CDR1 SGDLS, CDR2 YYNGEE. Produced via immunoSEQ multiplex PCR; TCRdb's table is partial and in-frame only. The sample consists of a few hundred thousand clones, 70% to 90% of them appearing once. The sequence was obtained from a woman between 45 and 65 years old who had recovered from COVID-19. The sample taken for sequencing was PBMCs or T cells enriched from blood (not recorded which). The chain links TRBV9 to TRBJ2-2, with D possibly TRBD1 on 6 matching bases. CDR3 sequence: CASSVHRENTGELFF. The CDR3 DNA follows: TGTGCCAGCAGCGTACACAGGGAGAACACCGGGGAGCTGTTTTTT.